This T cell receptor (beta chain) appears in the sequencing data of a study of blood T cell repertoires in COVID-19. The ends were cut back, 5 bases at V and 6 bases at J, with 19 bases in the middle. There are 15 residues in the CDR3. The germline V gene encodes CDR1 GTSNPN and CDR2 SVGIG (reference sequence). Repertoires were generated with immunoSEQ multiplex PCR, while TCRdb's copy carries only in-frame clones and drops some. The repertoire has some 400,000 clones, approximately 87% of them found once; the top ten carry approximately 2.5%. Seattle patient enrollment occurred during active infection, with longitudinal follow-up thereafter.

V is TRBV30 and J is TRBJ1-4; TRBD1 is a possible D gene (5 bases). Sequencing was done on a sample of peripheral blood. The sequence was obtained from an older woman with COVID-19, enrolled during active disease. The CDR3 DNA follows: TGTGCCTGGCTAGGACCTGGGGCGTTCGATGAAAAACTGTTTTTT. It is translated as CAWLGPGAFDEKLFF.